Below are 24 T cell receptor beta chains sequenced from a single sample in a study of blood T cells in healthy people across ages. Using a J-beta primer mix together with a sample-barcoded 5' primer, a second PCR was run for 7 to 11 cycles. From the 5' RACE reads, TCRdb called clonotypes with MiXCR, one entry per CDR3 protein. Of about 1.7 million distinct CDR3 sequences in the sample, roughly 27% were seen once. Sequencing was performed on blood. The source is a woman aged 25 to 45 in good health.

This chain links TRBV29-1 with TRBJ2-1; 8 bases are shared with TRBD2. Germline CDR1 is SQVTM and CDR2 is ANQGSEA. V shed 8 bases and J 8 bases; nucleotides not matched to a gene: 2. The CDR3 is made up of 10 amino acids. CDR3 region: CSSGGDEQFF. CDR3 DNA: TGCAGCTCCGGGGGGGATGAGCAGTTCTTC.

This clonotype turned up a few times. This sequence joins TRBV5-1 and TRBJ2-5; D ambiguous. V was pared by 2 bases and J by 1 base, with 12 bases between. The CDR3 runs to 15 residues. Per germline, CDR1 SGHRS and CDR2 YFSETQ. In nucleotides, the CDR3 is TGCGCCAGCAGCTTTACGTCCCTCGTCCAAGAGACCCAGTACTTC. As protein: CASSFTSLVQETQYF.

On this clonotype: Germline is not matched at one junction end, which may reflect a read error. This chain joins TRBV27 and TRBJ2-1, with D unclear. CDR1 and CDR2 (germline): MNHEY, SMNVEV (reference sequence). The CDR3 sequence is 14 residues long. The CDR3 loop is CAGSFRTGYNEQFF. The CDR3 DNA is TGTGCCGGCAGTTTTCGAACCGGGTACAATGAGCAGTTCTTC.

The chain joins TRBV20-1 to TRBJ1-2; TRBD1 is a possible D gene (5 bases). The V and J ends lost 6 bases and 8 bases respectively, with 19 bases between them. This CDR3 is built from 13 residues. Germline CDR1 is DFQATT and CDR2 is SNEGSKA (reference sequence). This chain's CDR3 is CSAPNPGLLGYTF. CDR3 sequence (DNA): TGCAGTGCCCCAAACCCGGGACTATTGGGCTACACCTTC.

In the case of this clonotype: This may come from a read error, since a much larger clone is one base off. The chain employs TRBV4-3 and TRBJ2-7, with D possibly being TRBD2 (7 bases). Germline V gene data show CDR1 as LGHNA and CDR2 as YSLEER. The CDR3 runs 15 residues. CDR3 residues: CANSQDRGAIYEQYF. For the CDR3, the DNA is TGCGCCAACAGCCAAGATCGGGGGGCGATCTACGAGCAGTACTTC.

This clonotype was observed a handful of times. The chain uses TRBV10-3 and TRBJ2-7; D tentatively reads TRBD1 or TRBD2 (5 bases each). This CDR3 is built from 13 residues. Germline-derived CDR1 and CDR2 are ENHRY and SYGVKD. The V end lost 2 bases, the J end lost 4 bases, and 9 bases lay between the germline ends. CDR3 sequence: CAISEVGTYEQYF. Here the CDR3 DNA reads TGTGCCATCAGTGAGGTTGGGACGTACGAGCAGTACTTC.

Many counts were recorded for this clonotype. V usage is TRBV4-1 and J usage is TRBJ2-1; 14 bases fit TRBD2. Germline CDR1 and CDR2: MGHRA and YSYEKL. J lost 6 bases, V lost 1 base, and 2 bases had no gene match. This CDR3 comprises 16 residues. The CDR3, as DNA: TGCGCCAGCAGCCAAGGACTAGCGGGAGGGATCAATGAGCAGTTCTTC. Translation: CASSQGLAGGINEQFF.

This chain joins TRBV5-1 and TRBJ2-6; possible D gene TRBD2, 6 bases. The CDR3 extends over 15 amino acids. With 7 bases removed from V and 0 bases from J, the gap between germline ends came to 11 bases. Per the germline V gene, CDR1 is SGHRS and CDR2 is YFSETQ. CDR3 in amino acids: CASAGTYSGANVLTF. CDR3 DNA: TGCGCCAGCGCGGGGACCTACTCTGGGGCCAACGTCCTGACTTTC.

This clonotype was counted only a few times. V and J are TRBV7-2 and TRBJ2-1; D is possibly TRBD1 or TRBD2 (5 bases each). Trimming took 4 bases from V and 3 from J, leaving 16 bases between them. The CDR3 sequence is 16 residues long. Looked up from germline, CDR1 is SGHTA and CDR2 is FQGNSA. DNA of the CDR3: TGTGCCAGCAGCTCTGGGGCGGGCCGTTTCTACAATGAGCAGTTCTTC. Protein: CASSSGAGRFYNEQFF.

This clonotype is a singleton in its sample. V gene TRBV5-1 combines with J gene TRBJ1-4; 9 bases are shared with TRBD1. This CDR3 is built from 15 residues. J was trimmed by 7 bases and V by 3 bases; bases with no gene match: 7. Germline CDR1 SGHRS, CDR2 YFSETQ. The DNA for the CDR3 is TGCGCCAGCAGCTACAGGGGGCTGGGAGGTGAAAAACTGTTTTTT. It is translated as CASSYRGLGGEKLFF.

The V gene is TRBV12-5, the J gene TRBJ2-7; D is unclear. The germline V gene encodes CDR1 LGHNT and CDR2 FRNRAP. V lost 6 bases and J 2 bases, leaving 8 bases between the germline ends. The CDR3 contains 12 residues. DNA of the CDR3: TGTGCTAGTGGCCCCTTCACCTACGAGCAGTACTTC. Translating gives CASGPFTYEQYF.

The chain carries TRBV4-1 and TRBJ2-4; D may be TRBD2 (7 bases). The CDR3 extends over 18 amino acids. The germline V gene has CDR1 MGHRA and CDR2 YSYEKL. V was cut by 1 base and J by 0 bases, with 16 bases left in between. CDR3 sequence (DNA): TGCGCCAGCAGCCAAGCAAGGGGGGGCTTACTAGCCAAAAACATTCAGTACTTC. Amino acids: CASSQARGGLLAKNIQYF.

This clonotype was seen at least ten times. V usage is TRBV5-1 and J usage is TRBJ2-7; TRBD1 agrees at 7 bases. There are 15 residues in the CDR3. V was clipped by 1 base and J by 6 bases; unmatched bases: 10. Germline CDR1 is SGHRS and CDR2 is YFSETQ. The CDR3 region has the DNA TGCGCCAGCAGCTTGACGTTTGGGACAGAAGGCGAGCAGTACTTC. Protein product: CASSLTFGTEGEQYF.

This chain links TRBV5-1 with TRBJ2-1; unclear D gene. Germline CDR1 SGHRS, CDR2 YFSETQ. The V and J ends lost 1 base and 6 bases respectively, with 11 bases between them. The CDR3 length is 14 residues. CDR3 sequence: CASSLSQAGNEQFF. The CDR3 nucleotides read TGCGCCAGCAGCTTGAGTCAGGCAGGCAATGAGCAGTTCTTC.

In this sample, this clonotype turned up a few times. V gene TRBV29-1 combines with J gene TRBJ1-1, with D tentatively TRBD1 (6 bases). The ends were cut back, 7 bases at V and 0 bases at J, with 12 bases in the middle. Germline lookup yields CDR1 SQVTM and CDR2 ANQGSEA. The CDR3 is 13 residues long. The CDR3 sequence is CSGRQVMNTEAFF. In DNA, the CDR3 is TGCAGCGGGAGACAGGTCATGAACACTGAAGCTTTCTTT.

As concerns this clonotype: This may arise from a read error, as a much more abundant clone is one base away. The V and J genes are TRBV5-1 and TRBJ1-2; the D is unclear. Germline V lookup: CDR1 SGHRS, CDR2 YFSETQ. CDR3 length: 14 residues. The DNA of the CDR3 is TGCGCCAGCAGCTTGGACAGACGCAACTATGGCTGCACCTTC. Protein product: CASSLDRRNYGCTF.

V is TRBV7-9 and J is TRBJ2-1; D not certain. Trimming took off 3 bases at V and 6 bases at J, with 15 bases between the two ends. CDR3 length equals 15 residues. Germline assignment: CDR1 SEHNR and CDR2 FQNEAQ (reference sequence). CDR3 amino acids: CASSFGLVEINEQFF. The CDR3 DNA sequence: TGTGCCAGCAGCTTTGGGCTAGTGGAAATCAATGAGCAGTTCTTC.

This clonotype was observed a handful of times. The V call is TRBV10-1, the J call TRBJ2-1, with 11 bases aligning to TRBD2. The CDR3 covers 16 residues. J was trimmed by 6 bases and V by 0 bases; bases with no gene match: 4. Germline V CDR1 and CDR2: WNHNN, SYGVQD (reference sequence). The CDR3 is CASSESLAGGGNEQFF. CDR3 nucleotides: TGCGCCAGCAGTGAGTCGTTAGCGGGAGGGGGCAATGAGCAGTTCTTC.

The chain couples TRBV20-1 to TRBJ2-3; no clear D. Germline-derived CDR1 and CDR2 are DFQATT and SNEGSKA (reference sequence). This CDR3 region has 12 residues. V was pared by 3 bases and J by 4 bases, with 8 bases between. The CDR3 region is CSASMPADTQYF. The CDR3 DNA follows: TGCAGTGCTAGCATGCCCGCAGATACGCAGTATTTT.

The chain uses TRBV7-2 and TRBJ2-7; 8 bases are shared with TRBD2. The CDR3 contains 14 residues. The V and J ends lost 10 bases and 5 bases, in that order; junction bases with no gene match: 13. The germline V gene has CDR1 SGHTA and CDR2 FQGNSA. This CDR3 reads CAIRRGGGFHEQYF. CDR3 in DNA: TGTGCCATCAGACGGGGGGGAGGGTTTCACGAGCAGTACTTC.

The chain has TRBV5-6 and TRBJ1-5; TRBD1 is a possible D gene (5 bases). Germline V lookup: CDR1 SGHDT, CDR2 YYEEEE. V lost 2 bases and J 5 bases, leaving 11 bases between the germline ends. The CDR3 is made up of 14 amino acids. The CDR3 DNA reads as TGTGCCAGCAGCTTCAGGGTAGGGGATCAGCCCCAGCATTTT. Translated: CASSFRVGDQPQHF.

In the case of this clonotype: Since a much larger clone is just one base distant, this may be a read error. This chain links TRBV7-6 with TRBJ2-1; D gene uncertain. The CDR3 is 14 amino acids. Germline V lookup: CDR1 SGHVS, CDR2 FNYEAQ. V lost 7 bases to trimming and J lost 13 bases, with 23 bases between them. This CDR3 reads CASTFGLSGETQFF. In DNA, the CDR3 is TGTGCCAGCACCTTCGGTTTATCCGGAGAGACCCAGTTCTTC.

This clonotype was picked up a small number of times. The chain carries TRBV7-2 and TRBJ2-7; D remains unclear. This CDR3 spans 13 amino acids. The germline V gene encodes CDR1 SGHTA and CDR2 FQGNSA. V dropped 5 bases and J dropped 7 bases, with 15 bases sitting between them. The CDR3 nucleotides are TGTGCCAGCAGCCGCACTATGAGCAATGAGCAGTACTTC. Protein sequence: CASSRTMSNEQYF.

This clonotype was detected a few times. J is TRBJ2-3 and V is TRBV7-2, with a weak D call TRBD2 (5 bases). V lost 1 base to trimming and J lost 14 bases, with 22 bases between them. This CDR3 comprises 15 residues. The germline CDR1 and CDR2 sequences are SGHTA and FQGNSA. For the CDR3, the DNA is TGTGCCAGCAGCTTAGACCCGTCGTCAACTAGAAGGTTGTATTTT. Translated: CASSLDPSSTRRLYF. Filled out from reference TRBV7-2 and TRBJ2-3, the complete variable domain reads GAGVSQSPSNKVTEKGKDVELRCDPISGHTALYWYRQSLGQGLEFLIYFQGNSAPDKSGLPSDRFSAERTGGSVSTLTIQRTQQEDSAVYLCASSLDPSSTRRLYFGPGTRLTVL.